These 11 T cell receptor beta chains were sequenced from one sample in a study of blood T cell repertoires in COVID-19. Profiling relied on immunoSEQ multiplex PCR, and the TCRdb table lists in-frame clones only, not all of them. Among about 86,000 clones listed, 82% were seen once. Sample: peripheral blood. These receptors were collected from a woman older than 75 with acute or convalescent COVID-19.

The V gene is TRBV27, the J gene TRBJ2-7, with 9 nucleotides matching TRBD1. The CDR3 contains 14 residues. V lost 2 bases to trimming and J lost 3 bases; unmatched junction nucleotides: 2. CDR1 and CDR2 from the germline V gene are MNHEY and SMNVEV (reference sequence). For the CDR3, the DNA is TGTGCCAGCAGTTTAGGGACAGGGAACTACGAGCAGTACTTC. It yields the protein CASSLGTGNYEQYF.

The CDR3 protein is CASSSVPGTSGSAYTVYEQYF. The CDR3 bases are TGTGCCAGCAGCTCGGTTCCCGGGACTAGCGGGAGCGCCTATACAGTCTACGAGCAGTACTTC. The rearrangement uses TRBV7-8 and TRBJ2-7; 14 bases match TRBD2. Germline V gives CDR1 SGHVS, CDR2 FQNEAQ. The length of the CDR3 is 21 residues. Trimming removed 4 bases from V and 3 bases from J; junction bases left unmatched: 20. Full variable domain (outside the CDR3, taken from reference TRBV7-8 and TRBJ2-7): GAGVSQSPRYKVAKRGQDVALRCDPISGHVSLFWYQQALGQGPEFLTYFQNEAQLDKSGLPSDRFFAERPEGSVSTLKIQRTQQEDSAVYLCASSSVPGTSGSAYTVYEQYFGPGTRLTVT.

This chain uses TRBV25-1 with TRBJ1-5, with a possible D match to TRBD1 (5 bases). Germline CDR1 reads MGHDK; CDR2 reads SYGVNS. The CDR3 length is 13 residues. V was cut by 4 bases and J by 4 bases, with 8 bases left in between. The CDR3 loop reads CASSGDRNQPQHF. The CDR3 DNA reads TGTGCCAGCAGTGGAGACAGAAATCAGCCCCAGCATTTT.

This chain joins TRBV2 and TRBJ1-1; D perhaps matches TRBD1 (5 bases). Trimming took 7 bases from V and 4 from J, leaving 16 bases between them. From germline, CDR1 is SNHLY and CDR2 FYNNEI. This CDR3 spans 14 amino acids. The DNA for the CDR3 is TGTGCCAGCATCACAGGAGGGTACGGCACTGAAGCTTTCTTT. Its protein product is CASITGGYGTEAFF.

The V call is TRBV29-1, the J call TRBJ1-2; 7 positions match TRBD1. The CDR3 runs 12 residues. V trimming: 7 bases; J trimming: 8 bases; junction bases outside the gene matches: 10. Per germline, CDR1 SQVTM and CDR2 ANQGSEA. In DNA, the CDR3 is TGCAGCGCCCTGGAGGGGGCGAAAGGCTACACCTTC. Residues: CSALEGAKGYTF.

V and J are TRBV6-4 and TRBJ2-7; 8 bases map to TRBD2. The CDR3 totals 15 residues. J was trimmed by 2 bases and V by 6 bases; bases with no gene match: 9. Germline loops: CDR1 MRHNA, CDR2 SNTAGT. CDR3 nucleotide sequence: TGTGCCAGCAGCGTCGACGGGGGGGGAGCCTACGAGCAGTACTTC. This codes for CASSVDGGGAYEQYF.

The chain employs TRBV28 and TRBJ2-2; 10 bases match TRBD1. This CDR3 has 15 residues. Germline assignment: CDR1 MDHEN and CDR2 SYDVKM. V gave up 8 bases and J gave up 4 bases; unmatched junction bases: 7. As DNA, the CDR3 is TGTGCCAGCCGGACAGGGGGAATGGCCACCGGGGAGCTGTTTTTT. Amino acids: CASRTGGMATGELFF.

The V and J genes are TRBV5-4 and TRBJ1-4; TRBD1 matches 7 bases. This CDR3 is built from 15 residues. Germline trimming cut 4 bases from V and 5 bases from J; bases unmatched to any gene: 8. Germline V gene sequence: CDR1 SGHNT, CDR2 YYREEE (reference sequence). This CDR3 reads CASSTGDRENEKLFF. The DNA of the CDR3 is TGTGCCAGCAGCACAGGGGACAGAGAAAATGAAAAACTGTTTTTT.

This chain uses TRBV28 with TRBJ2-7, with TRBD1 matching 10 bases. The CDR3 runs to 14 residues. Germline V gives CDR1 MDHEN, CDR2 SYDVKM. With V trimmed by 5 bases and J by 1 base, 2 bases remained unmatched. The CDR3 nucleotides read TGTGCCAGCAGTCGGACAGGGGGGTCCTACGAGCAGTACTTC. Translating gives CASSRTGGSYEQYF.

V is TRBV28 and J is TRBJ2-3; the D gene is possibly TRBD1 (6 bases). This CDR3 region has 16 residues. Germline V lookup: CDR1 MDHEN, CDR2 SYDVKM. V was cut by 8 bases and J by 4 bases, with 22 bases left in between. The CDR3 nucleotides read TGTGCCAGCCGTCCTGGGGACATCCAAAAGGCAGATACGCAGTATTTT. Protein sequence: CASRPGDIQKADTQYF. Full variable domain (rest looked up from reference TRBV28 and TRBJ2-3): DVKVTQSSRYLVKRTGEKVFLECVQDMDHENMFWYRQDPGLGLRLIYFSYDVKMKEKGDIPEGYSVSREKKERFSLILESASTNQTSMYLCASRPGDIQKADTQYFGPGTRLTVL.

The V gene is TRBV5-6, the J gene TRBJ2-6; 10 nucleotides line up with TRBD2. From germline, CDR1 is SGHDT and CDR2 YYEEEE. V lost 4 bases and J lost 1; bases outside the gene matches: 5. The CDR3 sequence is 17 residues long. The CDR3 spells CASSEVAGGSGANVLTF. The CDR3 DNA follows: TGTGCCAGCAGCGAGGTAGCGGGGGGTTCTGGGGCCAACGTCCTGACTTTC.